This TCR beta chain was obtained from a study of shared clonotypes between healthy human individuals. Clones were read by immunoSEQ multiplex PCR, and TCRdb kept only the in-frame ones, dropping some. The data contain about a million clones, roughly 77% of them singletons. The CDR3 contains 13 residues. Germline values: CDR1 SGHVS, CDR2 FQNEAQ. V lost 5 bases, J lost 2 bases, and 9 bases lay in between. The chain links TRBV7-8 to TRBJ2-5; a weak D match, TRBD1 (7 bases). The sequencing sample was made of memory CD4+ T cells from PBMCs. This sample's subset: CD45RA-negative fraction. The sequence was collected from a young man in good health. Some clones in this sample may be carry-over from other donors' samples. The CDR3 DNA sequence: TGTGCCAGCAGCGCGGGACAGCAAGAGACCCAGTACTTC. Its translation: CASSAGQQETQYF.